This T cell receptor beta chain originates from a study of T cell repertoires in cytomegalovirus infection. As for the study in general: Alongside well-studied HLA-B-restricted CMV epitopes, recently identified HLA-C-restricted CMV epitopes were also used.

This clonotype was observed a handful of times. Its antigen is as yet unknown. Trimming pared 5 bases from V and 5 bases from J, leaving 16 bases between. The CDR3 has 15 residues. Germline CDR1 and CDR2: MNHEY and SVGEGT. TCRdb reprocessed the reads via MiXCR and lists one record per CDR3 protein. The data show 900,000 to 950,000 distinct CDR3 sequences, with approximately 33% seen just once and under 15% held by the top ten. The study, taken as a whole, reports: HLA-C-restricted CMV clonotypes gave the most frequent clonotype in two of eight donors.

The chain joins TRBV6-2 or TRBV6-3 to TRBJ1-5; tentative D call: TRBD1 (6 bases). Sequencing used cultured CD8+ T cells from PBMCs, obtained from culture after CMV antigen stimulation. This TCR derives from a human donor in good health (CMV status not recorded). Some clones in this sample may be carry-over from other donors' samples. CDR3 nucleotide sequence: TGTGCCAGCAGTACCACAGGGTCCCATGATCAGCCCCAGCATTTT. Translation gives CASSTTGSHDQPQHF.